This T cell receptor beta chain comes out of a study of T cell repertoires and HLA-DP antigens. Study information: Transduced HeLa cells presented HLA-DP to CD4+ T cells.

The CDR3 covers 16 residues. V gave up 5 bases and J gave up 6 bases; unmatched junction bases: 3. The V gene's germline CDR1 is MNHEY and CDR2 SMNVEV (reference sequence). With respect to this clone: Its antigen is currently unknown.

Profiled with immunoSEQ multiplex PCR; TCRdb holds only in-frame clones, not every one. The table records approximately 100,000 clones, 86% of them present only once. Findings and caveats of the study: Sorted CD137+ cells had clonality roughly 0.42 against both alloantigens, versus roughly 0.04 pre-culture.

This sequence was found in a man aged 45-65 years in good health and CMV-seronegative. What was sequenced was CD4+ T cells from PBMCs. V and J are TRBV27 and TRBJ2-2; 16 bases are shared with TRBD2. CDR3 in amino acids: CASSPGTSGRAGELFF. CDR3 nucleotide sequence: TGTGCCAGCAGTCCCGGGACTAGCGGGAGGGCCGGGGAGCTGTTTTTT.